The rows below give T cell receptor beta chains drawn from one sample of a study of blood T cell repertoires in COVID-19. Using immunoSEQ multiplex PCR, the repertoire was profiled, and TCRdb retains in-frame clones only, with some absent. The sample yields 160,000 or so clones, more than 70% seen once. Specimen: PBMCs or T cells enriched from blood (not recorded which). The receptor set was obtained from a man aged 55 to 70 who had recovered from COVID-19. Both conserved end residues are part of each CDR3. The D gene is left open where the match is weak. Expanded clones are given a class, and other clones once, few, many or no size at all.

CDR3 | DNA | V | D | size | J
CAINQALNTEAFF | TGTGCCATCAACCAGGCCTTGAACACTGAAGCTTTCTTT | TRBV10-3 | NA | NA | TRBJ1-1
CASSGGQDLNTEAFF | TGTGCCAGCAGTGGGGGACAGGACCTGAACACTGAAGCTTTCTTT | TRBV28 | TRBD1 | NA | TRBJ1-1
CASRQGSTGELFF | TGTGCCAGCAGACAGGGGTCCACCGGGGAGCTGTTTTTT | TRBV28 | TRBD1 | NA | TRBJ2-2
CASSGRDRGLQPQHF | TGTGCCAGCAGTGGCCGGGACAGGGGTCTTCAGCCCCAGCATTTT | TRBV2 | TRBD1 | NA | TRBJ1-5
CATSDSTRGFSYGYTF | TGTGCCACCAGTGATTCCACCAGGGGGTTCAGCTATGGCTACACCTTC | TRBV24-1 | TRBD1 | NA | TRBJ1-2
CASTPPRGTQYF | TGTGCCAGCACCCCCCCCAGGGGGACCCAGTACTTC | TRBV28 | NA | many | TRBJ2-5
CASSPEDRASLNTEAFF | TGTGCCAGCTCACCCGAAGACAGGGCCTCCCTGAACACTGAAGCTTTCTTT | TRBV18 | TRBD1 | NA | TRBJ1-1
CASSPLAGGLVETQYF | TGTGCCAGCAGCCCCCTGGCAGGGGGTTTGGTAGAGACCCAGTACTTC | TRBV11-2 | TRBD1 | NA | TRBJ2-5
CASSLTAGSTDTQYF | TGTGCCAGCAGCTTAACGGCAGGGAGCACAGATACGCAGTATTTT | TRBV7-3 | NA | NA | TRBJ2-3
CASSLGGWTEAFF | TGTGCCAGCAGTTTGGGGGGTTGGACTGAAGCTTTCTTT | TRBV27 | NA | NA | TRBJ1-1
CATSDVAGGWGTDTQYF | TGTGCCACCAGTGATGTAGCGGGAGGATGGGGCACAGATACGCAGTATTTT | TRBV24-1 | TRBD2 | NA | TRBJ2-3
CASSRVTDTQYF | TGTGCCAGCAGCCGAGTCACAGATACGCAGTATTTT | TRBV3-1/TRBV3-2 | NA | NA | TRBJ2-3
CASSLGPGSGNTIYF | TGTGCCAGCAGCTTAGGTCCAGGGTCTGGAAACACCATATATTTT | TRBV11-2 | NA | once | TRBJ1-3
CASSSPTTRIGYYEQYF | TGTGCCAGCAGCTCCCCGACCACGAGAATCGGGTACTACGAGCAGTACTTC | TRBV28 | NA | few | TRBJ2-7
CASSLFSDRNYGYTF | TGTGCCAGCAGCCTGTTTTCGGACAGGAACTATGGCTACACCTTC | TRBV5-4 | TRBD1 | NA | TRBJ1-2
CASSYGLLGGDEQFF | TGTGCCAGCAGTTACGGTCTACTGGGAGGCGATGAGCAGTTCTTC | TRBV6-5 | NA | NA | TRBJ2-1
CASSLLGSSGANVLTF | TGTGCCAGCAGTTTATTAGGGAGCTCTGGGGCCAACGTCCTGACTTTC | TRBV27 | NA | NA | TRBJ2-6
CASSGGEDMDTEAFF | TGTGCCAGCAGTGGCGGGGAAGATATGGACACTGAAGCTTTCTTT | TRBV28 | NA | NA | TRBJ1-1
CSVEAPGQTSYEQYF | TGCAGCGTTGAAGCCCCGGGACAGACCTCCTACGAGCAGTACTTC | TRBV29-1 | TRBD1 | NA | TRBJ2-7
CASSEGQGPDNYGYTF | TGTGCCAGCAGTGAGGGACAGGGGCCCGATAACTATGGCTACACCTTC | TRBV2 | TRBD1 | NA | TRBJ1-2
CASSQTGQVYEQYF | TGCGCCAGCAGCCAGACGGGACAGGTCTACGAGCAGTACTTC | TRBV5-1 | TRBD1 | few | TRBJ2-7
CASRSRDRGPGTEAFF | TGTGCCAGCAGGTCCCGGGACAGGGGGCCGGGCACTGAAGCTTTCTTT | TRBV7-9 | TRBD1 | NA | TRBJ1-1
CASSLLTPTYEQYF | TGTGCCAGCAGCTTACTCACTCCGACCTACGAGCAGTACTTC | TRBV7-3 | NA | NA | TRBJ2-7
CASKGAPPGKLFF | TGTGCCAGCAAAGGGGCCCCCCCAGGAAAACTGTTTTTT | TRBV28 | NA | NA | TRBJ1-4
CSVERRVANYGYTF | TGCAGCGTTGAACGACGGGTGGCTAACTATGGCTACACCTTC | TRBV29-1 | NA | NA | TRBJ1-2
CASSSPSDRGNYGYTF | TGTGCCAGCAGTTCACCCTCCGACAGGGGTAACTATGGCTACACCTTC | TRBV28 | TRBD1 | NA | TRBJ1-2
CASSPGGQPQHF | TGTGCCAGCAGCCCAGGGGGGCAGCCCCAGCATTTT | TRBV7-9 | TRBD1 | NA | TRBJ1-5
CASSVVLSTNTEAFF | TGTGCCAGCAGCGTAGTATTGTCTACGAACACTGAAGCTTTCTTT | TRBV9 | NA | NA | TRBJ1-1
CASSPTTGIIETQYF | TGCGCCAGCAGCCCCACCACAGGAATCATAGAGACCCAGTACTTC | TRBV5-1 | NA | NA | TRBJ2-5
CASSLVGQGIGQPQHF | TGTGCCAGCAGCTTAGTTGGACAGGGTATCGGTCAGCCCCAGCATTTT | TRBV7-2 | TRBD1 | few | TRBJ1-5
CASSLVASVSTDTQYF | TGTGCCAGCAGCTTAGTGGCTAGCGTTAGCACAGATACGCAGTATTTT | TRBV7-2 | NA | once | TRBJ2-3
CASSLGRSPSTDTQYF | TGTGCCAGCAGCTTAGGGCGGAGCCCTAGCACAGATACGCAGTATTTT | TRBV7-8 | NA | NA | TRBJ2-3
CASSFTGGGFYEQYF | TGCGCCAGCAGCTTTACAGGCGGGGGATTCTACGAGCAGTACTTC | TRBV5-1 | TRBD2 | NA | TRBJ2-7
CASSLSRGQPQHF | TGTGCCAGCAGCTTAAGTAGGGGGCAGCCCCAGCATTTT | TRBV7-3 | NA | NA | TRBJ1-5
CSVGRTSGTDTQYF | TGCAGCGTTGGTCGGACTAGCGGCACAGATACGCAGTATTTT | TRBV29-1 | TRBD2 | NA | TRBJ2-3
CASSPPVSRAYNEQFF | TGTGCCAGCTCACCACCCGTCTCTCGGGCCTACAATGAGCAGTTCTTC | TRBV18 | NA | NA | TRBJ2-1
CASSELAGGQETQYF | TGTGCCAGCAGTGAACTAGCGGGGGGGCAGGAGACCCAGTACTTC | TRBV6-1 | TRBD2 | NA | TRBJ2-5
CASKHEQGSNEQFF | TGTGCCAGCAAACATGAACAGGGATCCAATGAGCAGTTCTTC | TRBV6-5 | NA | NA | TRBJ2-1
CASRGISGRGRDTQYF | TGTGCCAGCAGAGGGATTAGCGGGAGGGGGAGGGATACGCAGTATTTT | TRBV6-6 | TRBD2 | NA | TRBJ2-3
CASSLALSGLSGELFF | TGCGCCAGCAGCTTGGCACTGAGCGGCCTAAGTGGGGAGCTGTTTTTT | TRBV5-1 | NA | NA | TRBJ2-2
CASSQSRDRGRNTEAFF | TGCGCCAGCAGCCAAAGCCGGGACAGGGGAAGGAACACTGAAGCTTTCTTT | TRBV5-1 | TRBD1 | NA | TRBJ1-1
CASRSTGPGTEAFF | TGTGCCAGCAGATCGACAGGGCCTGGGACTGAAGCTTTCTTT | TRBV6-5 | TRBD1 | NA | TRBJ1-1
CASSLATGVLGTEAFF | TGCGCCAGCAGCTTGGCGACAGGGGTCTTAGGCACTGAAGCTTTCTTT | TRBV5-1 | TRBD1 | NA | TRBJ1-1
CASKKEQGAAREQYF | TGTGCCAGCAAAAAAGAACAGGGGGCGGCACGCGAGCAGTACTTC | TRBV2 | TRBD1 | NA | TRBJ2-7
CASSVVTGGKFTEAFF | TGTGCCAGCAGCGTAGTCACAGGGGGTAAGTTCACTGAAGCTTTCTTT | TRBV9 | TRBD1 | once | TRBJ1-1
CATSGPRPGQGSNEQFF | TGTGCCACCAGTGGCCCCCGTCCGGGACAGGGTTCTAATGAGCAGTTCTTC | TRBV24-1 | TRBD1 | NA | TRBJ2-1
CASSERIRDRDHILHSNQPQHF | TGCGCCAGCAGTGAGCGTATCCGGGACAGGGACCATATCTTACATAGCAATCAGCCCCAGCATTTT | TRBV10-1 | TRBD1 | few | TRBJ1-5
CASSLSSATNEKLFF | TGCGCCAGCAGCTTGTCTTCTGCAACTAATGAAAAACTGTTTTTT | TRBV5-1 | NA | few | TRBJ1-4
CATRGGNQPQHF | TGTGCCACAAGAGGGGGTAATCAGCCCCAGCATTTT | TRBV19 | NA | NA | TRBJ1-5
CASSLELASYNEQFF | TGCGCCAGCAGCTTGGAGCTCGCTAGCTACAATGAGCAGTTCTTC | TRBV5-1 | NA | NA | TRBJ2-1
CASSSGQGANTEAFF | TGTGCCAGCAGCTCGGGACAGGGGGCGAACACTGAAGCTTTCTTT | TRBV7-8 | TRBD1 | NA | TRBJ1-1
CASSLGGGRQDYSYNSPLHF | TGTGCCAGCAGTTTAGGCGGGGGTAGACAGGACTACTCCTATAATTCACCCCTCCACTTT | TRBV27 | NA | NA | TRBJ1-6
CASSPRFLAGGTDTQYF | TGTGCCAGCAGCCCAAGGTTTCTAGCGGGGGGCACAGATACGCAGTATTTT | TRBV3-1/TRBV3-2 | TRBD2 | NA | TRBJ2-3